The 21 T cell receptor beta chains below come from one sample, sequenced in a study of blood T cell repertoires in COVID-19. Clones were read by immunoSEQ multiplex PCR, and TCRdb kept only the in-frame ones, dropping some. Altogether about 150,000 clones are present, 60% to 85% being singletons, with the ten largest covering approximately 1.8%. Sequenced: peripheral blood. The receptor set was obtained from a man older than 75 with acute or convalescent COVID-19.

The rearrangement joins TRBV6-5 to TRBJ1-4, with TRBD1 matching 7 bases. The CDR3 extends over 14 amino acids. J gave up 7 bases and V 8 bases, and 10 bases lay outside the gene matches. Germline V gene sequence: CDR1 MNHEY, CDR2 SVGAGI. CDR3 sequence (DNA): TGTGCCAGCGGAGGGACAGCTAGACGTGAAAAACTGTTTTTT. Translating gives CASGGTARREKLFF.

The CDR3 sequence is CASSLTGVAYNEQFF. The DNA of the CDR3 is TGCGCCAGCAGCTTAACAGGGGTAGCCTACAATGAGCAGTTCTTC. This chain connects TRBV5-1 to TRBJ2-1, with TRBD1 identical over 7 bases. V was clipped by 2 bases and J by 2 bases; unmatched bases: 4. CDR1 and CDR2 from the germline V gene are SGHRS and YFSETQ. This CDR3 has 15 residues.

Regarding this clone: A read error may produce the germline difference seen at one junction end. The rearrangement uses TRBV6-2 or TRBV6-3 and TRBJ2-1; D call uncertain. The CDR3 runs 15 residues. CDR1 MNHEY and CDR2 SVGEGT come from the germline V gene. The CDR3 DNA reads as TGTGCCAGCAGTTACTTGGCAGGTACCTACATTGAGCAGTTCTTC. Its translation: CASSYLAGTYIEQFF.

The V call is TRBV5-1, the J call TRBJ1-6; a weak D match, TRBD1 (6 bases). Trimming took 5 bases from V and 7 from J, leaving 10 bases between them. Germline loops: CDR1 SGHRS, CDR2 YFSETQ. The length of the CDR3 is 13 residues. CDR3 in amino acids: CASSAGTNSPLHF. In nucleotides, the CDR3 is TGCGCCAGCAGTGCAGGGACAAATTCACCCCTCCACTTT.

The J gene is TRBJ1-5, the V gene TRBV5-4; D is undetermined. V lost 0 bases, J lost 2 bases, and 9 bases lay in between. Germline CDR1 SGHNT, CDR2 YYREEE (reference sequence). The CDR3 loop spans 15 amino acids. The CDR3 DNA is TGTGCCAGCAGCTTGGGAGGAATGGGCAATCAGCCCCAGCATTTT. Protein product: CASSLGGMGNQPQHF.

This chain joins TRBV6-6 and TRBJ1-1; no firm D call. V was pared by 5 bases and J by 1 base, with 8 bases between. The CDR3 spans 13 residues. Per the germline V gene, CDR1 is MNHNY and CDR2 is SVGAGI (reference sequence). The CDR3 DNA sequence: TGTGCCAGCAGTCTCCCCGGGAACACTGAAGCTTTCTTT. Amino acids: CASSLPGNTEAFF.

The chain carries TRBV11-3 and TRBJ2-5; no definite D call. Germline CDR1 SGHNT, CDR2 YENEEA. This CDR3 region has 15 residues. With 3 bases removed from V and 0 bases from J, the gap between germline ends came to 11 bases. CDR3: CASSLPLSDQETQYF. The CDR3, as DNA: TGTGCCAGCAGCTTGCCACTCTCCGACCAAGAGACCCAGTACTTC.

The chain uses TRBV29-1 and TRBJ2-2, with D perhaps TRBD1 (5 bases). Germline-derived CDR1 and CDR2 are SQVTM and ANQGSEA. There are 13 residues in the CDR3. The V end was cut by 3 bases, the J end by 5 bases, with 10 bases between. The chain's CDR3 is CSVDQGWTGELFF. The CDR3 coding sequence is TGCAGCGTTGATCAGGGTTGGACCGGGGAGCTGTTTTTT.

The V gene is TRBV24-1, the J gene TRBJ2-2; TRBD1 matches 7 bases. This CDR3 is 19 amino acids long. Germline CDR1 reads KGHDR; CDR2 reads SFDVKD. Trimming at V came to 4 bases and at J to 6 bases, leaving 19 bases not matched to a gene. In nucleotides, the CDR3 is TGTGCCACCAGTGAATCGAAAGGGGGACAGAGAATTAGATCCGGGGAGCTGTTTTTT. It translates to CATSESKGGQRIRSGELFF.

Here the CDR3 reads CASSVGGQGIYEQYF. DNA of the CDR3: TGTGCCAGCAGCGTAGGGGGTCAGGGGATCTACGAGCAGTACTTC. The chain combines TRBV9 with TRBJ2-7, with D maybe TRBD1 (6 bases). The CDR3 runs to 15 residues. Germline V lookup: CDR1 SGDLS, CDR2 YYNGEE. V was clipped by 0 bases and J by 3 bases, with 13 bases between them.

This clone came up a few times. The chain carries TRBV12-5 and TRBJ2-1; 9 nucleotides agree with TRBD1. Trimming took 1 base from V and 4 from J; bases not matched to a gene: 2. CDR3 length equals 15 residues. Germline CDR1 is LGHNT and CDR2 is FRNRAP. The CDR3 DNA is TGTGCTAGTGGTTTGGACAGGGGGCTTTACAATGAGCAGTTCTTC. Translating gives CASGLDRGLYNEQFF.

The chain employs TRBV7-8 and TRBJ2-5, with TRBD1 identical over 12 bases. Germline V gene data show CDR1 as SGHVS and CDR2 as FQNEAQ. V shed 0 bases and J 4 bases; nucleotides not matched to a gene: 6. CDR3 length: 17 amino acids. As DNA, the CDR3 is TGTGCCAGCAGCTTAGCCGGGACAGGGGGCAGGAGAGAGACCCAGTACTTC. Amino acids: CASSLAGTGGRRETQYF.

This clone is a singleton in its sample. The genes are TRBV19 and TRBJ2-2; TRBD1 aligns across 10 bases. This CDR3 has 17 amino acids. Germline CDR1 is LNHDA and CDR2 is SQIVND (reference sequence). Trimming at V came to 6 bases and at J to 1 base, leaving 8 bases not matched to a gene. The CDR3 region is CASRGQGRGWNTGELFF. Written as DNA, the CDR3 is TGTGCCAGTAGGGGACAGGGGAGAGGATGGAACACCGGGGAGCTGTTTTTT.

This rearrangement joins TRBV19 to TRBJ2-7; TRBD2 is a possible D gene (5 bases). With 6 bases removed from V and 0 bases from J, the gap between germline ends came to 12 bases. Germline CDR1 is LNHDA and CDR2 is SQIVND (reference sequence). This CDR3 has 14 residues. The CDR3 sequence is CASSLGEGSYEQYF. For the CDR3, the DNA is TGTGCCAGTAGCCTAGGCGAGGGCTCCTACGAGCAGTACTTC.

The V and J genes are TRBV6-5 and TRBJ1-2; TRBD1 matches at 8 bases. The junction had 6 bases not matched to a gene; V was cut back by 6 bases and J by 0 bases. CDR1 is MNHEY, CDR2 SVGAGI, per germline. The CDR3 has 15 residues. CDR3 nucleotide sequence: TGTGCCAGCAGGAAGAACAGGGGGACTAACTATGGCTACACCTTC. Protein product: CASRKNRGTNYGYTF.

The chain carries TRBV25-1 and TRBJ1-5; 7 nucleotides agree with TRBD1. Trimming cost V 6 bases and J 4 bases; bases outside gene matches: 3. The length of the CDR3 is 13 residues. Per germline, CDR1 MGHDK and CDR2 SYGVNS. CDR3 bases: TGTGCCAGCAGCCAGACAGGGAATCAGCCCCAGCATTTT. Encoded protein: CASSQTGNQPQHF.

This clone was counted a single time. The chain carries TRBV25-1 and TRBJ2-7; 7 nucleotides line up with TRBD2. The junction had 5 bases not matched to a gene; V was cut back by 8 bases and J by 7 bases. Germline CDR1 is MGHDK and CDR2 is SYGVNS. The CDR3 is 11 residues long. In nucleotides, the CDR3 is TGTGCCAGCGGCTGGGGGGGGGAGCAGTACGTC. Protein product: CASGWGGEQYV.

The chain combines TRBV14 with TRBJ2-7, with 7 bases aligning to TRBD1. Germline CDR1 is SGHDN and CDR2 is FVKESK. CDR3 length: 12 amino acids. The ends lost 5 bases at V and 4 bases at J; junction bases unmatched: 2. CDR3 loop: CASSDRAYEQYF. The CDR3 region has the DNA TGTGCCAGCAGCGACAGGGCGTACGAGCAGTACTTC.

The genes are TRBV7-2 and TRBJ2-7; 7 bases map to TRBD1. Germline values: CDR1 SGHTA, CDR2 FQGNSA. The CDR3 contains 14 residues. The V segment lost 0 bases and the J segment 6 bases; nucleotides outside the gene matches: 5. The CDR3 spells CASSLATGLGEQYF. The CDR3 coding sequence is TGTGCCAGCAGCTTAGCGACAGGGCTTGGCGAGCAGTACTTC.

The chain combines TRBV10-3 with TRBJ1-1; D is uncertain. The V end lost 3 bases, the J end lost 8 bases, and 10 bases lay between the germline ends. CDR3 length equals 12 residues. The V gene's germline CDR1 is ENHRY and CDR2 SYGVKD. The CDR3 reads CAISDEAFEAFF. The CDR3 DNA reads TGTGCCATCAGTGACGAGGCCTTCGAAGCTTTCTTT.

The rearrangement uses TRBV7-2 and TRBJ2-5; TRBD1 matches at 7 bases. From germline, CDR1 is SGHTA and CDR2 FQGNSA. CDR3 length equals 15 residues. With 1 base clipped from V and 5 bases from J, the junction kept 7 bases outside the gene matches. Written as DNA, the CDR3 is TGTGCCAGCAGCTTAGGGACAGGTGTCTGGGAGACCCAGTACTTC. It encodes CASSLGTGVWETQYF.